The rows below give T cell receptor beta chains drawn from one sample of a study of human T cells and chemical hapten exposure. TCRdb re-analysed the RACE reads in MiXCR, keeping a single row per CDR3 protein. The sample yields a few hundred thousand distinct CDR3 sequences, roughly 6% seen once. Specimen: whole blood, collected in connection with sensitization to the hapten diphenylcyclopropenone (DPC). The receptors derive from a young woman with alopecia areata. Some clones in this sample may be carry-over from other donors' samples. Each CDR3 is given with its conserved first and last residue. A D gene is named only where the DNA matches it firmly. Only some rows state a clone size, as once, few, many or a class for expanded clones.

-	-	TRBV7-3	TRBJ1-2	CASSLGPGACGYTF	TGTGCCAGCAGCCTGGGTCCCGGCGCCTGTGGCTACACCTTC
TRBD2	few	TRBV5-1	TRBJ2-1	CASGRVAGANEQFF	TGCGCCAGCGGGCGGGTAGCGGGGGCCAATGAGCAGTTCTTC
TRBD1	many	TRBV29-1	TRBJ1-1	CSVDDRDRGRSRTDTEAFF	TGCAGCGTTGATGACCGGGACAGGGGGCGCTCCCGAACGGACACTGAAGCTTTCTTT
-	-	TRBV4-2	TRBJ2-1	CASSQDRLADEQFF	TGTGCCAGCAGCCAAGATAGGCTAGCTGATGAGCAGTTCTTC
TRBD2	many	TRBV9	TRBJ2-3	CASSETWGGGTTDTQYF	TGTGCCAGCAGCGAGACTTGGGGCGGGGGAACCACAGATACGCAGTATTTT
TRBD1	-	TRBV6-2/TRBV6-3	TRBJ1-1	CASSYSFDRVDTEAFF	TGTGCCAGCAGTTACTCGTTCGACAGGGTCGACACTGAAGCTTTCTTT
TRBD1	-	TRBV7-8	TRBJ1-1	CASTTTGDTEAFF	TGTGCCAGCACCACGACAGGGGACACTGAAGCTTTCTTT
TRBD1	-	TRBV6-5	TRBJ1-6	CASSPTGQGSSPLHF	TGTGCCAGCAGTCCAACGGGACAGGGAAGTTCACCCCTCCACTTT
-	many	TRBV5-4	TRBJ1-1	CASSLGRSSLGF	TGTGCCAGCAGCTTGGGACGGAGTTCCCTCGGTTTT
-	-	TRBV28	TRBJ2-3	CASSSPSGTRVGDTQYF	TGTGCCAGCAGTTCGCCGAGTGGGACGCGGGTTGGAGATACGCAGTATTTT
-	few	TRBV9	TRBJ2-3	CASSVASAGGDTQYF	TGTGCCAGCAGCGTAGCCAGCGCCGGCGGCGATACGCAGTATTTT
-	many	TRBV5-6	TRBJ1-1	CASRPGFNTEAFF	TGTGCCAGCAGACCGGGGTTCAACACTGAAGCTTTCTTT
TRBD1	-	TRBV18	TRBJ1-1	CASSQRTGTGGTEAFF	TGTGCCAGCTCACAGCGTACCGGGACAGGAGGCACTGAAGCTTTCTTT
-	few	TRBV29-1	TRBJ2-2	CSARTTGELFF	TGCAGCGCCCGGACCACCGGGGAGCTGTTTTTT
TRBD1	-	TRBV7-9	TRBJ2-3	CASSLGDRLSDTQYF	TGTGCCAGCAGCTTAGGGGACAGATTATCAGATACGCAGTATTTT
-	few	TRBV12-3/TRBV12-4	TRBJ1-4	CASSFTQEEKLFF	TGTGCCAGCAGTTTTACGCAGGAGGAAAAACTGTTTTTT
TRBD2	few	TRBV7-9	TRBJ2-2	CASSSAGVNTGELFF	TGTGCCAGCAGCTCAGCGGGGGTGAACACCGGGGAGCTGTTTTTT
-	few	TRBV7-2	TRBJ2-7	CASSLSDISYEQYF	TGTGCCAGCAGCTTAAGTGACATTTCCTACGAGCAGTACTTC
-	many	TRBV6-2/TRBV6-3	TRBJ1-1	CASSYSKSTTEAFF	TGTGCCAGCAGTTACTCGAAGTCGACGACTGAAGCTTTCTTT
TRBD1	few	TRBV6-1	TRBJ2-7	CASSAQRQGRYEQYF	TGTGCCAGCAGTGCCCAAAGACAGGGACGCTACGAGCAGTACTTC
-	-	TRBV10-3	TRBJ2-7	CAIRTDTYEQYF	TGTGCCATCAGGACTGACACCTACGAGCAGTACTTC
-	-	TRBV9	TRBJ2-2	CASGGQSNTGELFF	TGTGCCAGCGGGGGGCAATCGAACACCGGGGAGCTGTTTTTT
-	many	TRBV12-3/TRBV12-4	TRBJ1-1	CASSSTGEGTEAFF	TGTGCCAGCAGTTCAACAGGTGAGGGGACTGAAGCTTTCTTT
-	many	TRBV6-6	TRBJ1-5	CASSTGFPYSNQPQHF	TGTGCCAGCAGTACCGGGTTCCCATATAGCAATCAGCCCCAGCATTTT
-	many	TRBV11-2	TRBJ1-6	CASSSLFQGDNSPLHF	TGTGCCAGCAGCTCCCTCTTCCAGGGCGATAATTCACCCCTCCACTTT
-	many	TRBV28	TRBJ1-1	CASSRGRGAFF	TGTGCCAGCAGCCGTGGACGCGGAGCTTTCTTT
TRBD1	-	TRBV5-6	TRBJ1-2	CASSPEDRPYYGYTF	TGTGCCAGCAGCCCAGAGGACAGGCCCTACTATGGCTACACCTTC
-	many	TRBV5-1	TRBJ2-3	CASSLWTRTDTQYF	TGCGCCAGCAGCTTATGGACCCGCACAGATACGCAGTATTTT
-	few	TRBV6-6	TRBJ1-1	CASAITATEAFF	TGTGCCAGCGCGATCACCGCCACTGAAGCTTTCTTT
-	many	TRBV5-1	TRBJ1-6	CASSLVPAREARSPLHF	TGCGCCAGCAGCTTGGTCCCCGCCAGGGAGGCGAGATCACCCCTCCACTTT
-	-	TRBV4-1	TRBJ2-7	CASSQGPTYEQYF	TGCGCCAGCAGCCAGGGTCCTACCTACGAGCAGTACTTC
-	many	TRBV7-2	TRBJ2-7	CASSLSTVFYEQYF	TGTGCCAGCAGCTTATCTACAGTATTTTACGAGCAGTACTTC
TRBD1	-	TRBV19	TRBJ1-5	CASPPADREYSNQPQHF	TGTGCCAGTCCCCCGGCCGACAGGGAATATAGCAATCAGCCCCAGCATTTT
-	few	TRBV4-3	TRBJ1-1	CASSQVDSSEAFF	TGCGCCAGCAGCCAAGTAGATTCTTCTGAAGCTTTCTTT
TRBD2	-	TRBV5-1	TRBJ2-5	CASSLAPSGGQETQYF	TGCGCCAGCAGCTTGGCCCCTAGCGGGGGTCAAGAGACCCAGTACTTC
-	many	TRBV28	TRBJ1-3	CASSNTARPDSGNTIYF	TGTGCCAGCAGCAACACTGCGAGGCCCGACTCTGGAAACACCATATATTTT
TRBD1	many	TRBV28	TRBJ1-2	CASSSAGGAVDYGYTF	TGTGCCAGCAGTTCCGCAGGGGGCGCTGTGGACTATGGCTACACCTTC
-	many	TRBV18	TRBJ1-2	CASSPETEHNYGYTF	TGTGCCAGCTCACCGGAGACAGAGCATAACTATGGCTACACCTTC
-	-	TRBV29-1	TRBJ1-1	CSVEDRTVNTEAFF	TGCAGCGTTGAAGACCGGACGGTGAACACTGAAGCTTTCTTT
TRBD1	many	TRBV7-9	TRBJ1-4	CAGTGAQEKLFF	TGTGCCGGGACAGGGGCGCAGGAAAAACTGTTTTTT
-	many	TRBV12-3/TRBV12-4	TRBJ1-1	CASRWSGNTEAFF	TGTGCCAGCCGTTGGTCGGGAAACACTGAAGCTTTCTTT
-	many	TRBV6-5	TRBJ1-4	CASSRGATNEKLFF	TGTGCCAGCAGCCGGGGGGCAACTAATGAAAAACTGTTTTTT
-	many	TRBV11-2	TRBJ1-5	CASSLSRTQPQHF	TGTGCCAGCAGCTTATCAAGGACTCAGCCCCAGCATTTT
-	many	TRBV12-3/TRBV12-4	TRBJ2-2	CASSLHSGELFF	TGTGCCAGCAGTTTACATAGCGGGGAGCTGTTTTTT
-	-	TRBV12-3/TRBV12-4	TRBJ2-3	CASNPGTTDTQYF	TGTGCCAGTAACCCGGGAACCACAGATACGCAGTATTTT
-	-	TRBV7-6	TRBJ1-2	CASSLGGFGYTF	TGTGCCAGCAGCTTAGGGGGATTCGGCTACACCTTC
-	-	TRBV5-5	TRBJ1-3	CASSVGGISGNTIYF	TGTGCCAGCAGCGTGGGTGGGATCTCTGGAAACACCATATATTTT
-	-	TRBV7-2	TRBJ1-1	CASSPIRRPNTEAFF	TGTGCCAGCAGCCCTATCCGACGGCCTAACACTGAAGCTTTCTTT